One and the same sample provided the 8 T cell receptor beta chains below, sequenced in a study of blood T cell repertoires in COVID-19. Generated by immunoSEQ multiplex PCR, the TCRdb table keeps only in-frame clones and is missing some. The sample has hundreds of thousands of clones; about 90% are singletons. The sequenced sample consisted of peripheral blood. The source is a woman younger than 45 with COVID-19, enrolled during active disease.

This chain links TRBV3-1 (or the pseudogene TRBV3-2) with TRBJ1-2; no clear D gene. Germline CDR1 reads LGHDT; CDR2 reads YNNKEL (reference sequence). V lost 0 bases, J lost 8 bases, and 13 bases lay in between. The CDR3 runs to 14 residues. CDR3 sequence: CASSQDHSTLGYTF. CDR3 in DNA: TGTGCCAGCAGCCAAGATCACTCGACTCTCGGCTACACCTTC.

CDR3 in amino acids: CSVLLAENPYEQYF. The CDR3 DNA reads TGCAGCGTTCTACTAGCGGAGAATCCCTACGAGCAGTACTTC. This chain connects TRBV29-1 to TRBJ2-7; 8 positions agree with TRBD2. Germline CDR1 reads SQVTM; CDR2 reads ANQGSEA. Trimming cost V 5 bases and J 2 bases; bases outside gene matches: 8. The CDR3 covers 14 residues.

The genes are TRBV15 and TRBJ2-7; TRBD1 agrees at 8 bases. Germline assignment: CDR1 LNHNV and CDR2 YYDKDF (reference sequence). The V and J ends lost 0 bases and 5 bases, in that order; junction bases with no gene match: 6. The CDR3 loop spans 15 amino acids. The CDR3 here is CATSRDPGQVDEQYF. CDR3 nucleotides: TGTGCCACCAGCAGAGATCCGGGACAGGTTGACGAGCAGTACTTC.

The genes are TRBV6-5 and TRBJ1-6; 9 bases are shared with TRBD1. Germline assignment: CDR1 MNHEY and CDR2 SVGAGI. The CDR3 covers 14 residues. J was trimmed by 8 bases and V by 10 bases; bases with no gene match: 9. For the CDR3, the DNA is TGTGCCACCCATCCGGGACAGGGTGATTCACCCCTCCACTTT. Translating gives CATHPGQGDSPLHF.

J is TRBJ1-1 and V is TRBV6-5; 9 nucleotides line up with TRBD1. CDR3 size: 15 residues. Germline values: CDR1 MNHEY, CDR2 SVGAGI. V gave up 4 bases and J gave up 3 bases; unmatched junction bases: 6. CDR3 in amino acids: CASSSPGQGYTEAFF. For the CDR3, the DNA is TGTGCCAGCAGTTCCCCGGGACAGGGATACACTGAAGCTTTCTTT.

This clone was seen a single time. The V gene is TRBV12-3 or TRBV12-4, the J gene TRBJ2-1; TRBD1 might be the D (6 bases). Trimming took 6 bases from V and 8 from J, leaving 11 bases between them. This CDR3 comprises 12 residues. The CDR3 sequence is CASRGQGYEQFF. In nucleotides, the CDR3 is TGTGCCAGCAGGGGGCAGGGGTATGAGCAGTTCTTC.

A few counts support this clone. The V call is TRBV28, the J call TRBJ2-7; D might be TRBD1 (6 bases). This CDR3 is built from 12 residues. Trimming cost V 8 bases and J 1 base, with 9 bases left between them. Germline CDR1 MDHEN, CDR2 SYDVKM. CDR3 DNA: TGTGCCAGCGTAGGACAGTCCTACGAGCAGTACTTC. Encoded protein: CASVGQSYEQYF.

V usage is TRBV29-1 and J usage is TRBJ2-1, with 8 positions matching TRBD2. The CDR3 extends over 15 amino acids. The trim removed 1 base at V and 7 bases at J, leaving 9 bases unmatched. Germline assignment: CDR1 SQVTM and CDR2 ANQGSEA. In DNA form, the CDR3 reads TGCAGCGTTGAAGGGTATGCGGGAGGATGGAATGAGCAGTTCTTC. This sequence encodes CSVEGYAGGWNEQFF.